This passage covers 17 T cell receptor beta chains from one sample sequenced in a study of control samples from healthy donors and cancer patients. Generated by immunoSEQ multiplex PCR, the TCRdb table keeps only in-frame clones and is missing some. Of some 130,000 clones in the sample, about 92% were seen once. What was sequenced was PBMCs. The receptors were gathered from a middle-aged man with head and neck cancer.

V gene TRBV7-9 combines with J gene TRBJ1-2, with D maybe TRBD1 (5 bases). The CDR3 is made up of 15 amino acids. CDR1 and CDR2 (germline): SEHNR, FQNEAQ (reference sequence). The V end was cut by 3 bases, the J end by 4 bases, with 15 bases between. CDR3 nucleotide sequence: TGTGCCAGCAGCTTGCGGGGGGGAGATGGCTATGGCTACACCTTC. Translated, it gives CASSLRGGDGYGYTF.

This chain connects TRBV30 to TRBJ2-1; D is uncertain. The CDR3 length is 13 residues. Germline CDR1 GTSNPN, CDR2 SVGIG (reference sequence). V lost 4 bases, J lost 9 bases, and 16 bases lay in between. CDR3 loop: CAWTVQIWGEQFF. The DNA for the CDR3 is TGTGCCTGGACCGTACAGATTTGGGGTGAGCAGTTCTTC.

This chain links TRBV7-8 with TRBJ1-5; D call uncertain. CDR3 length: 15 residues. Between the trimmed V and J ends, which lost 1 base and 4 bases, there was a span of 11 bases. Germline CDR1 and CDR2: SGHVS and FQNEAQ. This chain's CDR3 is CASSLEAMGNQPQHF. The CDR3 DNA reads as TGTGCCAGCAGCTTAGAGGCCATGGGTAATCAGCCCCAGCATTTT.

The chain links TRBV7-2 to TRBJ2-5; no clear D. Germline CDR1 reads SGHTA; CDR2 reads FQGNSA. The CDR3 contains 13 residues. Deletions cut 3 bases from V and 3 bases from J, with 8 bases between. The CDR3 loop is CASSFGPKETQYF. The CDR3 nucleotides are TGTGCCAGCAGCTTCGGCCCTAAAGAGACCCAGTACTTC.

The CDR3 sequence is CALTSGGGGTGELFF. As DNA, the CDR3 is TGTGCCCTAACTAGCGGGGGCGGTGGGACCGGGGAGCTGTTTTTT. The chain couples TRBV6-5 to TRBJ2-2; 11 positions match TRBD2. The V segment lost 11 bases and the J segment 5 bases; nucleotides outside the gene matches: 10. CDR1 MNHEY and CDR2 SVGAGI come from the germline V gene. The CDR3 is 15 amino acids.

The chain links TRBV28 to TRBJ1-1, with 9 nucleotides matching TRBD1. CDR1 and CDR2 (germline): MDHEN, SYDVKM. J was trimmed by 10 bases and V by 6 bases; bases with no gene match: 6. The length of the CDR3 is 12 residues. CDR3 loop: CASSPDRGVAFF. In DNA form, the CDR3 reads TGTGCCAGCAGCCCCGACAGGGGGGTAGCTTTCTTT.

The genes are TRBV12-2 and TRBJ1-1; the table gives TRBD1 as D, unverified against the DNA. TRBV12-2 corresponds to a pseudogene. The CDR3 length is 17 residues. Here the CDR3 DNA reads TGTGCAAGTCGCTTAGCTTACAGGGGAAGTTGCAACACTGAAGCTTTCTTT. It translates to CASRLAYRGSCNTEAFF.

CDR3 region: CAWNSGQGFSEQYF. As DNA, the CDR3 is TGTGCCTGGAATTCGGGACAGGGATTCTCCGAGCAGTACTTC. This chain joins TRBV30 and TRBJ2-7; 9 bases line up with TRBD1. The germline V gene has CDR1 GTSNPN and CDR2 SVGIG (reference sequence). The CDR3 extends over 14 amino acids. The J segment lost 6 bases and the V segment lost 4 bases, leaving 10 bases of the junction unmatched.

The J gene is TRBJ2-4, the V gene TRBV19; no definite D call. V lost 1 base and J 9 bases, leaving 10 bases between the germline ends. The CDR3 loop spans 13 amino acids. Germline V CDR1 and CDR2: LNHDA, SQIVND (reference sequence). CDR3 in amino acids: CASSIGTATIQYF. In nucleotides, the CDR3 is TGTGCCAGTAGTATAGGGACGGCAACCATTCAGTACTTC. Full variable domain (missing parts from reference TRBV19 and TRBJ2-4): DGGITQSPKYLFRKEGQNVTLSCEQNLNHDAMYWYRQDPGQGLRLIYYSQIVNDFQKGDIAEGYSVSREKKESFPLTVTSAQKNPTAFYLCASSIGTATIQYFGAGTRLSVL.

The genes are TRBV6-6 and TRBJ1-5, with TRBD1 matching over 7 bases. Germline loops: CDR1 MNHNY, CDR2 SVGAGI (reference sequence). J gave up 9 bases and V 2 bases, and 10 bases lay outside the gene matches. The CDR3 consists of 15 residues. CDR3 sequence: CASSYARQGRGPQHF. As DNA, the CDR3 is TGTGCCAGCAGTTACGCCCGACAGGGTAGAGGGCCCCAGCATTTT.

The chain has TRBV11-3 and TRBJ2-2; unclear D gene. The CDR3 covers 13 residues. Trimming shortened V by 1 base and J by 3 bases, and 3 bases separated the two germline ends. Germline assignment: CDR1 SGHNT and CDR2 YENEEA. CDR3 region: CASSLVYTGELFF. In DNA, the CDR3 is TGTGCCAGCAGCTTAGTCTACACCGGGGAGCTGTTTTTT.

The J gene is TRBJ2-7, the V gene TRBV19, with D perhaps given as TRBD1 or TRBD2 (5 bases each). Trimming removed 8 bases at V and 5 bases at J, with 19 bases between. Germline V gene lookup returns CDR1 LNHDA and CDR2 SQIVND (reference sequence). The CDR3 covers 14 residues. The DNA for the CDR3 is TGTGCCAGTTCCGGACAAGGAGCGGCTCACGAGCAGTACTTC. Translated: CASSGQGAAHEQYF.

J is TRBJ2-1 and V is TRBV7-2; 9 bases are shared with TRBD2. CDR1 and CDR2 from the germline V gene are SGHTA and FQGNSA. The trim removed 1 base at V and 6 bases at J, leaving 4 bases unmatched. The CDR3 covers 15 residues. This chain's CDR3 is CASSLEAGGINEQFF. The CDR3 DNA reads as TGTGCCAGCAGCTTAGAAGCGGGGGGTATCAATGAGCAGTTCTTC. The whole variable domain, filled in from reference TRBV7-2 and TRBJ2-1, reads GAGVSQSPSNKVTEKGKDVELRCDPISGHTALYWYRQSLGQGLEFLIYFQGNSAPDKSGLPSDRFSAERTGGSVSTLTIQRTQQEDSAVYLCASSLEAGGINEQFFGPGTRLTVL.

This clone was recorded only once. V usage is TRBV7-3 and J usage is TRBJ2-5; a possible D gene is TRBD1 (6 bases). CDR3 size: 14 residues. Germline loops: CDR1 SGHTA, CDR2 FQGTGA. Trimming stripped 0 bases from V and 4 bases from J, with 9 bases between. This CDR3 is CASSLTGAGETQYF. The CDR3 nucleotides read TGTGCCAGCAGCTTAACGGGGGCGGGAGAGACCCAGTACTTC.

The V gene is TRBV24-1, the J gene TRBJ2-5, with no clear D. The germline gives CDR1 KGHDR, CDR2 SFDVKD. Trimming took 1 base from V and 7 from J, leaving 6 bases between them. The CDR3 is 12 amino acids. The CDR3 is CATSDFGGTQYF. CDR3 nucleotide sequence: TGTGCCACCAGTGATTTCGGCGGGACCCAGTACTTC.

The V gene is TRBV29-1, the J gene TRBJ1-1, with D possibly TRBD1 on 6 matching bases. Trimming took 1 base from V and 8 from J, leaving 14 bases between them. CDR3 length equals 13 residues. CDR1 is SQVTM, CDR2 ANQGSEA, per germline. The CDR3, as DNA: TGCAGCGTTGAAGTTGGCAGGGGAAGCGAAGCTTTCTTT. Encoded protein: CSVEVGRGSEAFF.

The chain recombines TRBV13 with TRBJ1-6; D not resolved. Per germline, CDR1 PRHDT and CDR2 FYEKMQ (reference sequence). The CDR3 runs 17 residues. Between the trimmed V and J ends, which lost 1 base and 0 bases, there was a span of 10 bases. The CDR3 reads CASSLEGPSSYNSPLHF. CDR3 coding DNA: TGTGCCAGCAGCTTAGAAGGGCCTAGCTCCTATAATTCACCCCTCCACTTT.